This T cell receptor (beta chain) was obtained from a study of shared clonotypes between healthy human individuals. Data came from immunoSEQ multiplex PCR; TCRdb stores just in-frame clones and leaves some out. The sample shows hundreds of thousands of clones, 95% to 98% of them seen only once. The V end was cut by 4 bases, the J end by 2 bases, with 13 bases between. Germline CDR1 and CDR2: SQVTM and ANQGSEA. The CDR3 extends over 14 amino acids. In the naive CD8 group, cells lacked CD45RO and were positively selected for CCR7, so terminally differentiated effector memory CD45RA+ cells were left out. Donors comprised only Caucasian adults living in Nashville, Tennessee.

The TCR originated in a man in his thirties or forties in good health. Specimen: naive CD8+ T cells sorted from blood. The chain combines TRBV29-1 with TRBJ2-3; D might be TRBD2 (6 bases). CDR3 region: CSVVLAGNTDTQYF. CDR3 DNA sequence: TGCAGCGTTGTATTGGCGGGAAACACAGATACGCAGTATTTT.